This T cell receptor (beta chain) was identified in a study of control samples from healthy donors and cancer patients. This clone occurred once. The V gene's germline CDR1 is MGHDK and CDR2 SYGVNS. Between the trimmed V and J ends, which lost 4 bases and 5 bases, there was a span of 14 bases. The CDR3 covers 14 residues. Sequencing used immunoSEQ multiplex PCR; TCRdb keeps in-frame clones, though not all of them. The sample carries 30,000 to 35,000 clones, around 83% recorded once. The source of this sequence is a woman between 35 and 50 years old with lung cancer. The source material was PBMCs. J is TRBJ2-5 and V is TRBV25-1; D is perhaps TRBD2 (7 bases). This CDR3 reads CASSGAGRGETQYF. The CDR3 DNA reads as TGTGCCAGCAGTGGGGCAGGGAGGGGGGAGACCCAGTACTTC.